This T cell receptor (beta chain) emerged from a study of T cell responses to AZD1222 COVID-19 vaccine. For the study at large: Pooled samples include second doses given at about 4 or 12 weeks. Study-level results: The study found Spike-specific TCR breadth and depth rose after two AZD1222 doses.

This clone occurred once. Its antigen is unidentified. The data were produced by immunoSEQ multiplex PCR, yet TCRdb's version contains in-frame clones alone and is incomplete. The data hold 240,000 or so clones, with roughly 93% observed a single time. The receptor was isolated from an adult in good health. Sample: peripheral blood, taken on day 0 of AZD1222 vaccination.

Here the CDR3 reads CASSSQTGRTEAFF. DNA for the CDR3: TGTGCCAGCAGTTCTCAGACAGGGCGGACTGAAGCTTTCTTT. This chain connects TRBV2 to TRBJ1-1; 7 bases line up with TRBD1. After removal of 5 bases from V and 5 bases from J, the junction contained 8 bases not matched to a gene. From germline, CDR1 is SNHLY and CDR2 FYNNEI. The CDR3 runs to 14 residues.